This TCR beta chain comes out of a study of early T cells in non-severe SARS-CoV-2 infection. Study-level points and caveats: VDJdb matching favored anti-spike CD8 responses, missing private and CD4 specificities.

Per the germline V gene, CDR1 is MNHNS and CDR2 is SASEGT. Trimming removed 1 base at V and 4 bases at J, with 5 bases between. CDR3 size: 13 residues. Of note for this clonotype: As yet, its antigen is unknown.

TCRdb re-derived calls from the 5' RACE reads in MiXCR, one entry per CDR3 protein. The sample has 75,000 to 100,000 distinct CDR3 sequences, approximately 17% seen once. This sequence was found in an adult who was a healthcare worker with PCR-confirmed SARS-CoV-2 infection or an uninfected control (not recorded which). Sequencing was carried out using whole blood. The chain uses TRBV6-1 and TRBJ1-5; D gene ambiguous. The DNA for the CDR3 is TGTGCCAGCAGTGAAGGGCTAAATCAGCCCCAGCATTTT. This encodes CASSEGLNQPQHF.